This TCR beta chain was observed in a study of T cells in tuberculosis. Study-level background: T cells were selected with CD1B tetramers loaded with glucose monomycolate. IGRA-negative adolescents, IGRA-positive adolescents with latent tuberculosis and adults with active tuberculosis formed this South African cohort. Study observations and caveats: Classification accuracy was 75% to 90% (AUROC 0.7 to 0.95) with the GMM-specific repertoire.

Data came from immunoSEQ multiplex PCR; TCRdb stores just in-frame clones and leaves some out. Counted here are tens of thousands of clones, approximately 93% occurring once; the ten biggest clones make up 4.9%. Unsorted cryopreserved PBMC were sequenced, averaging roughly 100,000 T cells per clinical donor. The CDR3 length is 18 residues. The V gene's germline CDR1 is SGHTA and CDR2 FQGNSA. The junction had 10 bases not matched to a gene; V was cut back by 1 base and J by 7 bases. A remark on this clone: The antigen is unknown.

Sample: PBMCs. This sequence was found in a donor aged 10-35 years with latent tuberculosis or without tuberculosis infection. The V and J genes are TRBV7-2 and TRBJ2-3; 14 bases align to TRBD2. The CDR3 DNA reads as TGTGCCAGCAGCTTAGGCCCGACTAGCGGGGGGGCCATATATACGCAGTATTTT. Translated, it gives CASSLGPTSGGAIYTQYF.